This T cell receptor beta chain comes out of a study of shared clonotypes between healthy human individuals. The V gene lost 1 base and the J gene lost 8 bases, with 24 bases spanning the gap. This CDR3 is 17 amino acids long. Germline CDR1 MNHEY, CDR2 SMNVEV (reference sequence). General study results and limits: The study generally estimated greater richness for naive than memory subsets. In having few donors, the study represented limited genetic and exposure-history diversity. Depth of sequencing was expected to influence donor clonotype sharing.

Splitting of CD4+ cells produced CD45RA+ naive and CD45RA-negative memory subsets. Concerning this clone: The antigen remains unidentified.

The repertoire was sequenced with immunoSEQ multiplex PCR; TCRdb's copy has only in-frame clones and lacks some. The sample carries about 2 million clones, roughly 94% recorded once. The sequenced material came from naive CD4+ T cells sorted from blood. The subset is: CD45RA+ positively selected. The TCR was taken from a man aged 18 to 30 in good health. The genes are TRBV27 and TRBJ2-7, with a possible D match to TRBD2 (7 bases). The CDR3 protein is CASSLLPRGAPMLKQYF. CDR3 DNA sequence: TGTGCCAGCAGTTTATTACCCCGGGGGGCCCCCATGTTAAAGCAGTACTTC.